Sequencing of this TCR beta chain was carried out in a study of OX40 agonist ivuxolimab in advanced cancers. About the research overall: Subjects had a mean age of about 65 years, with a range of about 23 to 90; about 83% were male.

Some clones are missing from TCRdb's copy, which holds only in-frame ones; the method was immunoSEQ multiplex PCR. The data hold more than 75,000 clones, with about nine tenths observed a single time. Notes on this clone: The target antigen is unknown.

Autoimmune disease history or systemic immunosuppression was exclusionary. The study, taken as a whole, reports: Dose levels from 0.1 to 3.0 mg/kg saw CD4+ and CD8+ blood T cells expand clonally by week 6.

The CDR3 runs 15 residues. CDR1 LGHNA and CDR2 YNFKEQ come from the germline V gene. J gave up 6 bases and V 1 base, and 2 bases lay outside the gene matches. The TCR originated in an adult with an advanced solid tumor such as melanoma, head and neck, liver or kidney cancer. The source material was CD4+ or CD8+ T cells sorted from blood, sampled in a trial of the OX40 agonist ivuxolimab. The chain recombines TRBV4-2 with TRBJ2-4; 11 bases are a match to TRBD1. In DNA, the CDR3 is TGTGCCAGCAGCCAAGGAGGGACAGGGGGAAACATTCAGTACTTC. This gives the protein CASSQGGTGGNIQYF.